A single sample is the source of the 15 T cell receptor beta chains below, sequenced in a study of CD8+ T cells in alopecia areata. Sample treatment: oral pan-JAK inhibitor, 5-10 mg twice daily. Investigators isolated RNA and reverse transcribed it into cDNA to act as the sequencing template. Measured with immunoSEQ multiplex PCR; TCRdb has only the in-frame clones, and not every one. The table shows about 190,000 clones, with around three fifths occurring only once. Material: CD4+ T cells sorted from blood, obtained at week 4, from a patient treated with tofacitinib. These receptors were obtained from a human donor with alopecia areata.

CDR3 in amino acids: CAWSPFRTSGGHSYEQYF. CDR3 DNA sequence: TGTGCCTGGAGTCCCTTCCGGACTAGCGGGGGTCACTCCTACGAGCAGTACTTC. V is TRBV30 and J is TRBJ2-7; 13 bases fit TRBD2. V was clipped by 2 bases and J by 0 bases; unmatched bases: 10. Germline CDR1 is GTSNPN and CDR2 is SVGIG (reference sequence). This CDR3 region has 18 residues. Supplemented by reference TRBV30 and TRBJ2-7, the full variable domain reads SQTIHQWPATLVQPVGSPLSLECTVEGTSNPNLYWYRQAAGRGLQLLFYSVGIGQISSEVPQNLSASRPQDRQFILSSKKLLLSDSGFYLCAWSPFRTSGGHSYEQYFGPGTRLTVT.

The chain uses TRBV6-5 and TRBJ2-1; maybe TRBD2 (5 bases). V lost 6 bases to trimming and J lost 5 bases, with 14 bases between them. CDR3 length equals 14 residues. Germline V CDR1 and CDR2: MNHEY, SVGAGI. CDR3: CASRNYGNHNEQFF. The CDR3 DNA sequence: TGTGCCAGCAGAAACTACGGGAACCACAATGAGCAGTTCTTC.

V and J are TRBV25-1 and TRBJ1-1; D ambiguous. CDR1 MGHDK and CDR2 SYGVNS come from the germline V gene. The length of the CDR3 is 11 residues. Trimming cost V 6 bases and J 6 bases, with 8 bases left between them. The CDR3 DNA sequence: TGTGCCAGCAGACGACACCCTGAAGCTTTCTTT. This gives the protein CASRRHPEAFF.

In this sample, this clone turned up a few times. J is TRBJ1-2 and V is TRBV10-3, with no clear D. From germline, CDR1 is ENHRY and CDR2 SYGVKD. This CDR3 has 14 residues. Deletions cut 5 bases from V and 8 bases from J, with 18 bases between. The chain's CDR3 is CAISIREFDGGYTF. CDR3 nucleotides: TGTGCCATCAGTATCCGGGAGTTCGATGGCGGCTACACCTTC.

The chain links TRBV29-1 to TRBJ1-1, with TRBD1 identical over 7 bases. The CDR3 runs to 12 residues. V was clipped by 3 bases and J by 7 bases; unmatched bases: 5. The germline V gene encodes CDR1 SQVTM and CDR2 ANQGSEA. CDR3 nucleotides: TGCAGCGTTGATAGGTGGGACAGTGAAGCTTTCTTT. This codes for CSVDRWDSEAFF.

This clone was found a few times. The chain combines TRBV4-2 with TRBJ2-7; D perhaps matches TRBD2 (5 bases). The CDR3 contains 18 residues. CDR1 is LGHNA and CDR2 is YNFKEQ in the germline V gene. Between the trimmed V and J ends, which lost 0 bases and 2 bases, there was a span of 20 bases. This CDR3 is CASSQEYIKAGLAYEQYF. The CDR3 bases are TGTGCCAGCAGCCAAGAGTATATTAAGGCGGGTTTAGCCTACGAGCAGTACTTC.

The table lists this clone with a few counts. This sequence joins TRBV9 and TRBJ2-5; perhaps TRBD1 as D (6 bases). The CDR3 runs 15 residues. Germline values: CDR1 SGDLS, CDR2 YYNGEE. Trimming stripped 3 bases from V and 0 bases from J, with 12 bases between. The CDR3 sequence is CASSGGPEYQETQYF. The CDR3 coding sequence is TGTGCCAGCAGCGGGGGGCCGGAGTACCAAGAGACCCAGTACTTC. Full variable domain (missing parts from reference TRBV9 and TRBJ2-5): DSGVTQTPKHLITATGQRVTLRCSPRSGDLSVYWYQQSLDQGLQFLIQYYNGEERAKGNILERFSAQQFPDLHSELNLSSLELGDSALYFCASSGGPEYQETQYFGPGTRLLVL.

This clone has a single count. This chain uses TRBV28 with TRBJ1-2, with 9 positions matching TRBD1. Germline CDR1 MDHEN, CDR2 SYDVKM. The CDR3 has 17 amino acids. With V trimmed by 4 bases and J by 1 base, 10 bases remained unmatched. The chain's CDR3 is CASSSGTGRGSNYGYTF. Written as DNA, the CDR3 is TGTGCCAGCAGTTCCGGGACAGGGAGAGGCAGTAACTATGGCTACACCTTC.

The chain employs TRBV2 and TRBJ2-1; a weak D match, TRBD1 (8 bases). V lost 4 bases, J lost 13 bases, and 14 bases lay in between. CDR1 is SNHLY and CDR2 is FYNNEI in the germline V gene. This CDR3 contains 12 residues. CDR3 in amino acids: CASSGTGGVQFF. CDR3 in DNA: TGTGCCAGCAGTGGAACAGGGGGGGTTCAGTTCTTC.

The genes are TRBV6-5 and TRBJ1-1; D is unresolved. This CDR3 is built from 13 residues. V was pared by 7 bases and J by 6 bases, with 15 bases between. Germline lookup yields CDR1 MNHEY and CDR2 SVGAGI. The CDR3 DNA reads TGTGCCAGCACCTACTCGTCGGGCGCTGAAGCTTTCTTT. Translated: CASTYSSGAEAFF.

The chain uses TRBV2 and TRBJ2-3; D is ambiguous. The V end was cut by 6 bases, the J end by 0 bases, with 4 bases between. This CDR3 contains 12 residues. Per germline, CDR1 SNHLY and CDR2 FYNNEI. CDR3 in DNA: TGTGCCAGCAGGGCAAGCACAGATACGCAGTATTTT. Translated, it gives CASRASTDTQYF. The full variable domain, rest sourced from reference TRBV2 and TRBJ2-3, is EPEVTQTPSHQVTQMGQEVILRCVPISNHLYFYWYRQILGQKVEFLVSFYNNEISEKSEIFDDQFSVERPDGSNFTLKIRSTKLEDSAMYFCASRASTDTQYFGPGTRLTVL.

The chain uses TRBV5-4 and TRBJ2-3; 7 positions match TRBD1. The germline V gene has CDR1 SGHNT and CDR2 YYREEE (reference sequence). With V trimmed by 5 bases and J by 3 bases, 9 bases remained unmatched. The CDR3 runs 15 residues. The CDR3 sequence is CASRRGQVQTDTQYF. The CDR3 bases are TGTGCCAGCAGACGAGGACAGGTTCAGACAGATACGCAGTATTTT.

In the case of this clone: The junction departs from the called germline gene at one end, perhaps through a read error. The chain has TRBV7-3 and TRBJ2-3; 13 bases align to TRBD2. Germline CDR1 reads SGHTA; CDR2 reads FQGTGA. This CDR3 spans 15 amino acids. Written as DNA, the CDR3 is TGTGCCAGCAGCTCATCCGGGACTAGCGGGGATACACAGTATTTT. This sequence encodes CASSSSGTSGDTQYF. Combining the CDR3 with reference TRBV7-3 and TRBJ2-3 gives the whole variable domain GAGVSQTPSNKVTEKGKYVELRCDPISGHTALYWYRQSLGQGPEFLIYFQGTGAADDSGLPNDRFFAVRPEGSVSTLKIQRTERGDSAVYLCASSSSGTSGDTQYFGPGTRLTVL.

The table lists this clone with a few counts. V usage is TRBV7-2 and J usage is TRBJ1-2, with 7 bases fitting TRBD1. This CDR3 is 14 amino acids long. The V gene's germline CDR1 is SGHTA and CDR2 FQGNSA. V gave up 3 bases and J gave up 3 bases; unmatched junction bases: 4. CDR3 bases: TGTGCCAGCAGCTTGGGTACAGGGGACTATGGCTACACCTTC. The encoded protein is CASSLGTGDYGYTF.

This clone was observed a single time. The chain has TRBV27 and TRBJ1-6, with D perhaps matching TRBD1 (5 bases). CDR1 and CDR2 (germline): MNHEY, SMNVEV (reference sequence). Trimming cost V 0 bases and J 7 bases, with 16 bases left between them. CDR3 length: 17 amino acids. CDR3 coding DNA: TGTGCCAGCAGTTTATCTCTCAGGGTACGCGCAAATTCACCCCTCCACTTT. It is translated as CASSLSLRVRANSPLHF.